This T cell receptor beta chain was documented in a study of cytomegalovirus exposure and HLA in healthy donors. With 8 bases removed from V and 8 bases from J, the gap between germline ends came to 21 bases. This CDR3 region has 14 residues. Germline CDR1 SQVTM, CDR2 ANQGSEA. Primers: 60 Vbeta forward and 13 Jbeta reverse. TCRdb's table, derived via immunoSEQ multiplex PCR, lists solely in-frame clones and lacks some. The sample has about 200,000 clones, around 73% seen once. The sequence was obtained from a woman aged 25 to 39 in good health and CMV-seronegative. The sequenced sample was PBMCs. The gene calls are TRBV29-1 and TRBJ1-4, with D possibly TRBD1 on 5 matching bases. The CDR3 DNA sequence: TGCAGCCACCTCCCCTTAGGGGAAGACGAAAAACTGTTTTTT. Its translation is CSHLPLGEDEKLFF.